In this sample, the clone carrying this T cell receptor (beta chain) turned up a few times. This sample is drawn from a study of blood T cell repertoires in COVID-19. In the study overall: The study drew acute and convalescent COVID-19 samples from the United States, Italy and Spain.

The study drew participants aged roughly 18 to 89 years from some 24 US areas. Cohorts were determined from participant-reported clinical history. Under the authors' procedure: Estimates of nucleated cell counts were drawn from the amplification of reference gene primers. Sequencing was performed with immunoSEQ multiplex PCR; in TCRdb, only in-frame clones are kept and a portion is missing. V, J and clone size derive from that table, while D and trimming were established from the DNA sequence. The table has 150,000 to 180,000 clones, about 81% seen once. V lost 0 bases and J 4 bases, leaving 13 bases between the germline ends. The CDR3 loop spans 16 amino acids. Germline CDR1 and CDR2: LNHNV and YYDKDF (reference sequence).

What was sequenced was PBMCs or T cells enriched from blood (not recorded which). The TCR sequence derives from a man between 45 and 60 years old who had recovered from COVID-19. The J gene is TRBJ1-5, the V gene TRBV15; no reliable D call. The CDR3 bases are TGTGCCACCAGCAGAGATCCCAGGCAGCCTAATCAGCCCCAGCATTTT. Translating it yields CATSRDPRQPNQPQHF.